This T cell receptor (beta chain) was recorded in a study of cytomegalovirus exposure and HLA in healthy donors. The wider study: Earlier findings included some 100 million unique TCR beta sequences obtained from approximately 170 million T cells.

General study findings and limits: Earlier analysis looked at TCR beta V segments, and most were productive about 87% or about 30% of the time. Investigators reported around 150 TCR beta chains as tied to cytomegalovirus. Some V segments, TRBV6-2 and TRBV6-3 among them, were indistinguishable and were therefore excluded.

Concerning this clone: The target antigen is unknown.

Germline CDR1 and CDR2: LNHDA and SQIVND (reference sequence). With V trimmed by 7 bases and J by 4 bases, 11 bases remained unmatched. The CDR3 is 16 amino acids. PCR used 60 Vbeta primers and 13 Jbeta primers. Libraries were prepared by immunoSEQ multiplex PCR; TCRdb keeps only in-frame clonotypes and omits some of them. The sample consists of about 200,000 clones, roughly 85% of them appearing once. The TCR comes from a woman aged 18-30 years in good health and CMV-seronegative. V is TRBV19 and J is TRBJ2-2; 8 bases match TRBD2. The material sequenced was PBMCs. CDR3 bases: TGTGCCAGTAAGGGATCGAGCGGGAGTACCACCGGGGAGCTGTTTTTT. Amino acid sequence: CASKGSSGSTTGELFF. Together with reference TRBV19 and TRBJ2-2, the CDR3 gives the full variable domain: DGGITQSPKYLFRKEGQNVTLSCEQNLNHDAMYWYRQDPGQGLRLIYYSQIVNDFQKGDIAEGYSVSREKKESFPLTVTSAQKNPTAFYLCASKGSSGSTTGELFFGEGSRLTVL.